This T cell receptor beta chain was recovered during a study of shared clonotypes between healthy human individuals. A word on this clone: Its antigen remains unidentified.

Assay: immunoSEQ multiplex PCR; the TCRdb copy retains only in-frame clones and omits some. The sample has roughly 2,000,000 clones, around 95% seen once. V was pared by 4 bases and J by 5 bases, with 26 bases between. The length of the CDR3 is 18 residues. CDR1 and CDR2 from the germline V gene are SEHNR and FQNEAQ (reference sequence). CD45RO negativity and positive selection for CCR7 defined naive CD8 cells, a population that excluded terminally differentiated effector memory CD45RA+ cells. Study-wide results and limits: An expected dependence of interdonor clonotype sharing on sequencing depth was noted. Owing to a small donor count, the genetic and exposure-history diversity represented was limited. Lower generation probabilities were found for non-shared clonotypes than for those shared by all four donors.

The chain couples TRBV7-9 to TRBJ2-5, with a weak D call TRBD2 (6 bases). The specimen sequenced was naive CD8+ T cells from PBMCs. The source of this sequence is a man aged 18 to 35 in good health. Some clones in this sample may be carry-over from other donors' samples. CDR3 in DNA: TGTGCCAGCAGCTGGGGCTGGGACTCTATAAAGCGTCAGGAGACCCAGTACTTC. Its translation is CASSWGWDSIKRQETQYF.